The sequence of this TCR beta chain was determined in a study of identical twins. Findings and limits, study-wide: Out-of-frame alpha sequences that twins shared showed excess low generation probability. Conclusions were based on cross-sectional statistical analysis, without following the same donors.

Comments on this clonotype: Antigen: not known.

No donor was unhealthy or non-Caucasian. From germline, CDR1 is DFQATT and CDR2 SNEGSKA (reference sequence). The CDR3 is made up of 15 amino acids. Trimming took 3 bases from V and 3 from J; bases not matched to a gene: 9. A single record per CDR3 protein comes from TCRdb applying MiXCR to the 5' RACE reads. The sample lists under 800,000 distinct CDR3 sequences; roughly 20% were seen once. The same sample was also studied in work on T cells expressing NK-cell markers. That paper states: Sorted CD3+CD56+NKG2C+, CD3+CD56+NKG2C- and CD3+CD56-NKG2C+ T cells supplied TCR beta repertoires.

Sequencing was done on a sample of PBMCs. The receptor's source is a woman aged 18-29 years in good health. The V call is TRBV20-1, the J call TRBJ2-3, with 7 bases that match TRBD1. The CDR3 sequence: CSASADLTGTDTQYF. The CDR3 DNA follows: TGCAGTGCTAGCGCCGACCTGACAGGGACAGATACGCAGTATTTT.